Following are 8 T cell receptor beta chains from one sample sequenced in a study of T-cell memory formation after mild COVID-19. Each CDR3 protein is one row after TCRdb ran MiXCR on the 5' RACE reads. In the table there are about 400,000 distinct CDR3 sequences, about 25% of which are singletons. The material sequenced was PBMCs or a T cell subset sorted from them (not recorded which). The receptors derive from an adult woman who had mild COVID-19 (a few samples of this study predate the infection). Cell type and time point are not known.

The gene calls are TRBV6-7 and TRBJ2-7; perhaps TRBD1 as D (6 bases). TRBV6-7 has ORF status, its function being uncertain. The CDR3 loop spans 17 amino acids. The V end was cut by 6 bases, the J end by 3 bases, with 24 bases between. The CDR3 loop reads CASRAPGQIHADYEQYF. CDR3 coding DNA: TGTGCCAGCAGAGCACCGGGACAAATACATGCCGACTACGAGCAGTACTTC.

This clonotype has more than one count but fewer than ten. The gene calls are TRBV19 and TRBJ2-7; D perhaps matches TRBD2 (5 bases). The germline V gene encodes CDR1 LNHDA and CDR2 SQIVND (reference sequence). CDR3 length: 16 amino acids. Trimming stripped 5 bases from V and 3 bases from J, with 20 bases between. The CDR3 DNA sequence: TGTGCCAGTAGTCCCGGAGGCCGGGTCAGCCACTACGAGCAGTACTTC. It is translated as CASSPGGRVSHYEQYF.

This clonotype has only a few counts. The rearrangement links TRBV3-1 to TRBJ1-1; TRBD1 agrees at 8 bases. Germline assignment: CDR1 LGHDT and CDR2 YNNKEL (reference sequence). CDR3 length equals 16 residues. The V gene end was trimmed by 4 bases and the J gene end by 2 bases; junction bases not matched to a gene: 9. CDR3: CASSPTTQGANTEAFF. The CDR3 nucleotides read TGTGCCAGCAGCCCAACTACCCAGGGGGCAAACACTGAAGCTTTCTTT.

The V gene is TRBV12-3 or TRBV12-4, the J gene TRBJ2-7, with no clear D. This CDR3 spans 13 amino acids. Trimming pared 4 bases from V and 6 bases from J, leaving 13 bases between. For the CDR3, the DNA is TGTGCCAGCAGTTCAAGGGTGCTCCTCGAGCAGTACTTC. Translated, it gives CASSSRVLLEQYF.

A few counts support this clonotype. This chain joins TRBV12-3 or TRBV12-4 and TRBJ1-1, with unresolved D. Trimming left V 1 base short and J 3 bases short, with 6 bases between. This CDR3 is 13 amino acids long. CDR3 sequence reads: CASSLGRYTEAFF. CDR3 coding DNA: TGTGCCAGCAGTTTAGGCAGGTACACTGAAGCTTTCTTT.

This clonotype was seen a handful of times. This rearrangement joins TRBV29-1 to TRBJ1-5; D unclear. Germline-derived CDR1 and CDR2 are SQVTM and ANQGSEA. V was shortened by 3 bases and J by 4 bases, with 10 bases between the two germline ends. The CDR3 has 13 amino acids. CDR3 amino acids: CSVEWAVNQPQHF. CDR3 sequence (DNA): TGCAGCGTTGAGTGGGCTGTAAATCAGCCCCAGCATTTT.

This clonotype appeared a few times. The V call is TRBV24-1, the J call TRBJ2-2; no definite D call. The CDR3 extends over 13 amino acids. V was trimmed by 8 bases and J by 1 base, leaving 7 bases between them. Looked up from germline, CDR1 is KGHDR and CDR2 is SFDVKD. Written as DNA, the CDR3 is TGTGCCACCACCGGACGGAACACCGGGGAGCTGTTTTTT. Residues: CATTGRNTGELFF.

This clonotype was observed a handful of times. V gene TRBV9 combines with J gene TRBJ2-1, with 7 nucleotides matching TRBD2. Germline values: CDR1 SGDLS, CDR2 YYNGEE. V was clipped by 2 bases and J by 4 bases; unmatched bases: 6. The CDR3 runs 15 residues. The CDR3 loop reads CASSVRDYGYNEQFF. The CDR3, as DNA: TGTGCCAGCAGCGTCCGGGACTACGGTTACAATGAGCAGTTCTTC.